This T cell receptor (beta chain) stems from a study of blood T cells in healthy people across ages. Study context: For every two T cells, template switching captured about one barcoded beta molecule.

The CDR3 contains 16 residues. The V gene end was trimmed by 5 bases and the J gene end by 5 bases; junction bases not matched to a gene: 10. Germline V gives CDR1 SEHNR, CDR2 FQNEAQ (reference sequence). Study results and caveats: Lack of knowledge of donor CMV status possibly confounded expanded clonotype changes. Diversity figures based on one million T cells were deemed too low.

Notes on this clonotype: Antigen unknown.

Then a second PCR, running about 7 to 11 cycles, was carried out with a sample-barcoded 5' primer and a J-beta primer mix. Researchers report that a template-switch adaptor with 12 random nucleotides tagged each cDNA molecule. TCRdb reanalysed the 5' RACE reads using MiXCR and keeps one entry per CDR3 protein. This table holds about 620,000 distinct CDR3 sequences, about 51% found once. What was sequenced was blood. This receptor was obtained from a woman older than 75 in good health. This chain links TRBV7-9 with TRBJ2-2; TRBD1 matches 8 bases. As DNA, the CDR3 is TGTGCCAGCAGCCAAAGGACAGGGATCCTTACCGGGGAGCTGTTTTTT. It translates to CASSQRTGILTGELFF. Drawing the rest from reference TRBV7-9 and TRBJ2-2, the complete variable domain is DTGVSQNPRHKITKRGQNVTFRCDPISEHNRLYWYRQTLGQGPEFLTYFQNEAQLEKSRLLSDRFSAERPKGSFSTLEIQRTEQGDSAMYLCASSQRTGILTGELFFGEGSRLTVL.